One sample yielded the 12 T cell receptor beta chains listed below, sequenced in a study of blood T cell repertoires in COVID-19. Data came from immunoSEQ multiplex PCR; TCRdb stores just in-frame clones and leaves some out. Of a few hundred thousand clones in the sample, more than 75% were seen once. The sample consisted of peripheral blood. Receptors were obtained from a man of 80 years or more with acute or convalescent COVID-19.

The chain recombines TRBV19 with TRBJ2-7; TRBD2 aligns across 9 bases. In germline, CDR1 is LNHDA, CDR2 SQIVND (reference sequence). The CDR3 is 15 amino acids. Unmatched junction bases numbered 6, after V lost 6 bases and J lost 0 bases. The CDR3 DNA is TGTGCCAGTAGCCGTAGCGGGAGTGGCTCCTACGAGCAGTACTTC. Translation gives CASSRSGSGSYEQYF.

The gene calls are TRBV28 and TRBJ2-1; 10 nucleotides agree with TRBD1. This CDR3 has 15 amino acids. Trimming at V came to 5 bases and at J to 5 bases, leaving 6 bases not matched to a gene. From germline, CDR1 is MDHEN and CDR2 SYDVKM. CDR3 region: CASSTTGGADNEQFF. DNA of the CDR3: TGTGCCAGCAGTACGACAGGGGGCGCTGACAATGAGCAGTTCTTC.

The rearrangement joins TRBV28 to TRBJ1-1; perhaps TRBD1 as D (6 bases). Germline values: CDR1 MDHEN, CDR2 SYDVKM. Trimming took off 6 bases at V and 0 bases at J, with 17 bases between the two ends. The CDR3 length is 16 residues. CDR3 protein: CASRLRTASMNTEAFF. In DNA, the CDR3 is TGTGCCAGCAGACTAAGGACAGCGTCAATGAACACTGAAGCTTTCTTT.

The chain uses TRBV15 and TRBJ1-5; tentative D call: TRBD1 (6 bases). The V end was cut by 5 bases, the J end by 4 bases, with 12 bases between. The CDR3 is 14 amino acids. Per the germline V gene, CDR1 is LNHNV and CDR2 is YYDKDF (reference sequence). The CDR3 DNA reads TGTGCCACCAGCGCGGTTCAGGGGAATCAGCCCCAGCATTTT. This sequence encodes CATSAVQGNQPQHF.

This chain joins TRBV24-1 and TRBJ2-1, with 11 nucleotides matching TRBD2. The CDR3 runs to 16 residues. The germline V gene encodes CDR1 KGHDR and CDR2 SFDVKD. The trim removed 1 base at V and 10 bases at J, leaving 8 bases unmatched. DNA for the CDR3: TGTGCCACCAGTGATTTAGGGCTAGCGGGGGGTTTGGAGCAGTTCTTC. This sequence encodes CATSDLGLAGGLEQFF.

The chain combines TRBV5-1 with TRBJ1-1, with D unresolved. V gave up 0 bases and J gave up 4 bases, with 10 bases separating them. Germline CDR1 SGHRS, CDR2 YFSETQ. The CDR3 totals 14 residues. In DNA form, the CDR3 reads TGCGCCAGCAGCTTGGCGTTGGGGAGCACTGAAGCTTTCTTT. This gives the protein CASSLALGSTEAFF.

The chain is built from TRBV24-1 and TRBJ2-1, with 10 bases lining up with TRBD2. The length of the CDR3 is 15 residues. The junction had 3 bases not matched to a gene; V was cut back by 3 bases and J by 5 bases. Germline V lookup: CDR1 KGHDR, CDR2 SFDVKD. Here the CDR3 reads CATSDRTSGNNEQFF. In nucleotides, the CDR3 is TGTGCCACCAGTGATCGGACTAGCGGAAACAATGAGCAGTTCTTC.

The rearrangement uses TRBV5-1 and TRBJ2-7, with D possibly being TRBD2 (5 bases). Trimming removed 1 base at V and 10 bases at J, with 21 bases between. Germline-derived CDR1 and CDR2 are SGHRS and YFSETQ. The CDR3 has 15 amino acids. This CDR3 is CASSLLGVQEGSQYF. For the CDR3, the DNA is TGCGCCAGCAGCTTGTTGGGTGTGCAGGAAGGGAGCCAGTACTTC.

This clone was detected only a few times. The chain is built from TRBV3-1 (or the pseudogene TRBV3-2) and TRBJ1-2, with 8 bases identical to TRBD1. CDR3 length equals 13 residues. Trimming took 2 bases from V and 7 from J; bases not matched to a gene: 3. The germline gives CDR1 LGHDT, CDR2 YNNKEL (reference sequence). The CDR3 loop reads CASSQYGQGGYTF. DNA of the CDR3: TGTGCCAGCAGCCAATACGGACAGGGTGGCTACACCTTC.

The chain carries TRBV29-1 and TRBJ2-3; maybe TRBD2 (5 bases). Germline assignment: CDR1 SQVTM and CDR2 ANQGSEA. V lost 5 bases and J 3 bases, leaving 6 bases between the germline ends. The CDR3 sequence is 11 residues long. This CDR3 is CSVRETDTQYF. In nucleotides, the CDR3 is TGCAGCGTTCGGGAAACAGATACGCAGTATTTT.

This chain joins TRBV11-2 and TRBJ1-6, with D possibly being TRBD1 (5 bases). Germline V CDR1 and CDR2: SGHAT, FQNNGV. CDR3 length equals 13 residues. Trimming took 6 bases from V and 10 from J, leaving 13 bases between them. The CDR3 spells CASRVTGGSPLHF. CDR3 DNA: TGTGCCAGCAGGGTCACGGGGGGATCACCCCTCCACTTT. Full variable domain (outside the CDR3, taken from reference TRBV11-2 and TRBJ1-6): EAGVAQSPRYKIIEKRQSVAFWCNPISGHATLYWYQQILGQGPKLLIQFQNNGVVDDSQLPKDRFSAERLKGVDSTLKIQPAKLEDSAVYLCASRVTGGSPLHFGNGTRLTVT.

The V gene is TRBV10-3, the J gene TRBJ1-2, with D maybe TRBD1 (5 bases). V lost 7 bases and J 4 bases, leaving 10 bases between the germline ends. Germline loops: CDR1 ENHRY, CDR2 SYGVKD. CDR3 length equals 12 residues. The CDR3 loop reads CAIMGGTYGYTF. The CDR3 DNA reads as TGTGCCATCATGGGGGGGACCTATGGCTACACCTTC.